A single sample is the source of the 28 T cell receptor beta chains below, sequenced in a study of T cell responses to AZD1222 COVID-19 vaccine. Using immunoSEQ multiplex PCR, the repertoire was profiled, and TCRdb retains in-frame clones only, with some absent. The repertoire holds tens of thousands of clones, about nine tenths seen once, with 10% in the top ten. This sample comprised peripheral blood, obtained 28 days after the second dose of the MenACWY control vaccine. The source is an adult who received the MenACWY meningococcal vaccine as a control.

V gene TRBV5-5 combines with J gene TRBJ1-6; D might be TRBD1 (5 bases). The V gene lost 3 bases and the J gene lost 10 bases, with 11 bases spanning the gap. CDR3 length: 13 residues. Germline V gene data show CDR1 as SGHKS and CDR2 as YYEKEE (reference sequence). DNA for the CDR3: TGTGCCAGCAGCTCCCAATGGGACTCACCCCTCCACTTT. Amino acids: CASSSQWDSPLHF. The full variable domain, with the rest looked up from reference TRBV5-5 and TRBJ1-6, is DAGVTQSPTHLIKTRGQQVTLRCSPISGHKSVSWYQQVLGQGPQFIFQYYEKEERGRGNFPDRFSARQFPNYSSELNVNALLLGDSALYLCASSSQWDSPLHFGNGTRLTVT.

The genes are TRBV7-8 and TRBJ1-2, with D unclear. Germline V gene sequence: CDR1 SGHVS, CDR2 FQNEAQ. Trimming cost V 0 bases and J 2 bases, with 16 bases left between them. This CDR3 has 17 amino acids. Written as DNA, the CDR3 is TGTGCCAGCAGCTTAGCGGTTTCGCAGGCGGAAAACTATGGCTACACCTTC. Its translation: CASSLAVSQAENYGYTF.

The V gene is TRBV30, the J gene TRBJ2-7; D gene unclear. V lost 0 bases and J 4 bases, leaving 4 bases between the germline ends. CDR3 size: 11 residues. Germline CDR1 reads GTSNPN; CDR2 reads SVGIG (reference sequence). CDR3: CAWSVQYEQYF. CDR3 in DNA: TGTGCCTGGAGTGTACAGTACGAGCAGTACTTC.

The chain has TRBV2 and TRBJ1-2; D possibly corresponds to TRBD1 (6 bases). The V gene's germline CDR1 is SNHLY and CDR2 FYNNEI. Trimming removed 7 bases from V and 2 bases from J, with 11 bases in between. The CDR3 consists of 13 residues. CDR3 region: CASKGQGNYGYTF. The CDR3 DNA sequence: TGTGCCAGCAAGGGGCAGGGGAACTATGGCTACACCTTC.

The chain joins TRBV5-1 to TRBJ2-2; maybe TRBD1 (6 bases). CDR1 and CDR2 (germline): SGHRS, YFSETQ. The V and J ends lost 4 bases and 1 base respectively, with 8 bases between them. The CDR3 is 14 amino acids. In nucleotides, the CDR3 is TGCGCCAGCAGCATCAGGGGGAACACCGGGGAGCTGTTTTTT. It specifies CASSIRGNTGELFF.

The chain has TRBV25-1 and TRBJ1-4; D is possibly TRBD1 (6 bases). The CDR3 has 15 residues. Germline-derived CDR1 and CDR2 are MGHDK and SYGVNS. Trimming removed 3 bases at V and 4 bases at J, with 12 bases between. The CDR3: CASSDWAGDNEKLFF. The CDR3 coding sequence is TGTGCCAGCAGTGACTGGGCAGGGGATAATGAAAAACTGTTTTTT.

The chain uses TRBV11-2 and TRBJ2-2; perhaps D is TRBD1 or TRBD2 (5 bases each). V lost 4 bases and J 3 bases, leaving 12 bases between the germline ends. CDR1 and CDR2 from the germline V gene are SGHAT and FQNNGV. There are 15 residues in the CDR3. The CDR3 region is CASSSRDPYTGELFF. The CDR3 region has the DNA TGTGCCAGCAGCTCGAGGGACCCTTACACCGGGGAGCTGTTTTTT.

The chain couples TRBV7-2 to TRBJ1-3; 7 nucleotides agree with TRBD1. With V trimmed by 5 bases and J by 1 base, 5 bases remained unmatched. Germline V gives CDR1 SGHTA, CDR2 FQGNSA. This CDR3 has 15 amino acids. CDR3 region: CASSPDRASGNTIYF. The CDR3 bases are TGTGCCAGCAGCCCTGACAGGGCTTCTGGAAACACCATATATTTT.

This clone was seen only a few times. The rearrangement links TRBV5-1 to TRBJ2-1; unclear D gene. Trimming removed 0 bases from V and 1 base from J, with 8 bases in between. Germline lookup yields CDR1 SGHRS and CDR2 YFSETQ. This CDR3 contains 15 residues. In DNA, the CDR3 is TGCGCCAGCAGCTTGGATTGGGGTTCCTACAATGAGCAGTTCTTC. It translates to CASSLDWGSYNEQFF.

This chain joins TRBV7-2 and TRBJ1-2; no definite D call. Between the trimmed V and J ends, which lost 1 base and 8 bases, there was a span of 11 bases. There are 13 residues in the CDR3. Looked up from germline, CDR1 is SGHTA and CDR2 is FQGNSA. The DNA of the CDR3 is TGTGCCAGCAGCTTAGATCGGCGGGCCGGCTACACCTTC. This codes for CASSLDRRAGYTF. Variable domain in full (rest from reference TRBV7-2 and TRBJ1-2): GAGVSQSPSNKVTEKGKDVELRCDPISGHTALYWYRQSLGQGLEFLIYFQGNSAPDKSGLPSDRFSAERTGGSVSTLTIQRTQQEDSAVYLCASSLDRRAGYTFGSGTRLTVV.

The chain recombines TRBV24-1 with TRBJ2-3; the D gene is possibly TRBD2 (6 bases). The CDR3 runs to 16 residues. Germline CDR1 reads KGHDR; CDR2 reads SFDVKD. Between the trimmed V and J ends, which lost 4 bases and 1 base, there was a span of 14 bases. Written as DNA, the CDR3 is TGTGCCACCAGTGAAGGGAGGCGGGTCGGCACAGATACGCAGTATTTT. This translates into CATSEGRRVGTDTQYF.

V gene TRBV5-1 combines with J gene TRBJ1-6; 10 nucleotides agree with TRBD1. There are 14 residues in the CDR3. V lost 4 bases, J lost 8 bases, and 3 bases stayed unmatched. CDR1 is SGHRS and CDR2 is YFSETQ in the germline V gene. In DNA form, the CDR3 reads TGCGCCAGCAGCCCGGGACAGGGGCATTCACCCCTCCACTTT. Translating it yields CASSPGQGHSPLHF. Complete variable domain (other parts from reference TRBV5-1 and TRBJ1-6): KAGVTQTPRYLIKTRGQQVTLSCSPISGHRSVSWYQQTPGQGLQFLFEYFSETQRNKGNFPGRFSGRQFSNSRSEMNVSTLELGDSALYLCASSPGQGHSPLHFGNGTRLTVT.

The CDR3 DNA reads TGTGCCATCGGGGAGACCAACACTGAAGCTTTCTTT. This translates into CAIGETNTEAFF. The chain recombines TRBV10-3 with TRBJ1-1, with no clear D. CDR3 length: 12 amino acids. In germline, CDR1 is ENHRY, CDR2 SYGVKD. Trimming left V 8 bases short and J 2 bases short, with 9 bases between.

In nucleotides, the CDR3 is TGTGCCAGCAGTCCCTGGACTAGCGGGTTATTCTACGAGCAGTACTTC. Translated, it gives CASSPWTSGLFYEQYF. The chain joins TRBV27 to TRBJ2-7; 11 nucleotides line up with TRBD2. V lost 5 bases, J lost 3 bases, and 9 bases stayed unmatched. The CDR3 sequence is 16 residues long. CDR1 is MNHEY, CDR2 SMNVEV, per germline (reference sequence).

V is TRBV10-3 and J is TRBJ1-2; D gene ambiguous. The CDR3 is 13 amino acids. V lost 7 bases, J lost 8 bases, and 17 bases lay in between. The V gene's germline CDR1 is ENHRY and CDR2 SYGVKD. CDR3 in amino acids: CAITRVVGGGYTF. CDR3 coding DNA: TGTGCCATCACCCGGGTGGTGGGCGGAGGCTACACCTTC.

The chain employs TRBV19 and TRBJ1-1; 7 positions agree with TRBD1. The CDR3 loop spans 14 amino acids. V dropped 4 bases and J dropped 1; count of bases not matched to a gene: 3. Germline assignment: CDR1 LNHDA and CDR2 SQIVND (reference sequence). CDR3 nucleotides: TGTGCCAGTAGTAGTGGGACAGCGAACACTGAAGCTTTCTTT. Protein: CASSSGTANTEAFF.

This clone is a singleton in its sample. The CDR3 bases are TGCGCCAGCAGCCCGCCCAGGGGTAATTCACCCCTCCACTTT. Amino acid sequence: CASSPPRGNSPLHF. This chain joins TRBV4-1 and TRBJ1-6; the D gene is possibly TRBD1 (6 bases). From germline, CDR1 is MGHRA and CDR2 YSYEKL. The germline V and J ends were trimmed by 4 bases and 6 bases, with 10 bases remaining between them. The CDR3 has 14 amino acids.

This clone was observed a single time. This chain connects TRBV7-9 to TRBJ1-6, with D uncertain. The CDR3 has 15 amino acids. The germline gives CDR1 SEHNR, CDR2 FQNEAQ (reference sequence). The V end lost 3 bases, the J end lost 5 bases, and 11 bases lay between the germline ends. The CDR3, as DNA: TGTGCCAGCAGCTTGAGCCGGTCAGATAATTCACCCCTCCACTTT. Protein sequence: CASSLSRSDNSPLHF.

The chain joins TRBV30 to TRBJ2-7; 7 nucleotides align to TRBD1. V trimming: 2 bases; J trimming: 2 bases; junction bases outside the gene matches: 6. The CDR3 consists of 14 residues. Germline V gene lookup returns CDR1 GTSNPN and CDR2 SVGIG (reference sequence). The CDR3: CAWSLTGRTYEQYF. The CDR3, as DNA: TGTGCCTGGAGTTTGACAGGGAGAACCTACGAGCAGTACTTC.

The chain is built from TRBV3-1 (or the pseudogene TRBV3-2) and TRBJ1-5; TRBD1 aligns across 7 bases. The CDR3 loop spans 15 amino acids. With 1 base clipped from V and 5 bases from J, the junction kept 5 bases outside the gene matches. The germline CDR1 and CDR2 sequences are LGHDT and YNNKEL (reference sequence). CDR3 protein: CASSQVGTDYQPQHF. CDR3 nucleotide sequence: TGTGCCAGCAGCCAAGTTGGGACAGATTATCAGCCCCAGCATTTT.

The rearrangement links TRBV5-1 to TRBJ1-2; D is ambiguous. Germline V gene sequence: CDR1 SGHRS, CDR2 YFSETQ. The CDR3 length is 14 residues. V lost 4 bases and J lost 2, with 12 bases in between. In nucleotides, the CDR3 is TGCGCCAGCAGCAATGACCCGGACAACTATGGCTACACCTTC. Encoded protein: CASSNDPDNYGYTF.

The genes are TRBV30 and TRBJ2-2, with D uncertain. This CDR3 has 14 residues. Germline V gene sequence: CDR1 GTSNPN, CDR2 SVGIG (reference sequence). Trimming stripped 2 bases from V and 0 bases from J, with 7 bases between. The CDR3 bases are TGTGCCTGGAGTCGGCTCGCGAACACCGGGGAGCTGTTTTTT. The encoded protein is CAWSRLANTGELFF.

This clone has a single count. CDR3 nucleotide sequence: TGCGCCAGCAGCCAAGGGCGGACATCCGGGAAACTCAATGAGCAGTTCTTC. Its translation: CASSQGRTSGKLNEQFF. This chain connects TRBV4-3 to TRBJ2-1; D tentatively fits TRBD1 or TRBD2 (5 bases each). This CDR3 has 17 amino acids. CDR1 and CDR2 from the germline V gene are LGHNA and YSLEER. Deletions cut 1 base from V and 6 bases from J, with 19 bases between.

V and J are TRBV11-2 and TRBJ2-3; D gene unclear. The V end was cut by 0 bases, the J end by 0 bases, with 10 bases between. This CDR3 comprises 16 residues. Germline-derived CDR1 and CDR2 are SGHAT and FQNNGV. CDR3 coding DNA: TGTGCCAGCAGCTTAGAGGTCAGGCCTAGCACAGATACGCAGTATTTT. It yields the protein CASSLEVRPSTDTQYF.

This chain joins TRBV5-1 and TRBJ1-2; no clear D. CDR1 and CDR2 (germline): SGHRS, YFSETQ. The V end lost 0 bases, the J end lost 0 bases, and 9 bases lay between the germline ends. The CDR3 totals 15 residues. The CDR3 region has the DNA TGCGCCAGCAGCTTGGCGGGCAGTTCTAACTATGGCTACACCTTC. Amino acid sequence: CASSLAGSSNYGYTF.

The V and J genes are TRBV19 and TRBJ1-2; TRBD1 agrees at 10 bases. This CDR3 contains 15 residues. The V gene's germline CDR1 is LNHDA and CDR2 SQIVND (reference sequence). V lost 4 bases to trimming and J lost 4 bases; unmatched junction nucleotides: 6. The CDR3 loop is CASSTPRTGGYGYTF. CDR3 DNA: TGTGCCAGTAGTACCCCTCGGACAGGGGGCTATGGCTACACCTTC. Full variable domain (remainder filled in from reference TRBV19 and TRBJ1-2): DGGITQSPKYLFRKEGQNVTLSCEQNLNHDAMYWYRQDPGQGLRLIYYSQIVNDFQKGDIAEGYSVSREKKESFPLTVTSAQKNPTAFYLCASSTPRTGGYGYTFGSGTRLTVV.

This rearrangement joins TRBV30 to TRBJ1-5; no clear D gene. Per the germline V gene, CDR1 is GTSNPN and CDR2 is SVGIG (reference sequence). Trimming cost V 5 bases and J 3 bases, with 11 bases left between them. The CDR3 is made up of 13 amino acids. CDR3 sequence reads: CAWGGRNNQPQHF. CDR3 sequence (DNA): TGTGCCTGGGGCGGACGGAACAATCAGCCCCAGCATTTT. Combining the CDR3 with reference TRBV30 and TRBJ1-5 gives the whole variable domain SQTIHQWPATLVQPVGSPLSLECTVEGTSNPNLYWYRQAAGRGLQLLFYSVGIGQISSEVPQNLSASRPQDRQFILSSKKLLLSDSGFYLCAWGGRNNQPQHFGDGTRLSIL.

The V and J genes are TRBV4-2 and TRBJ1-1, with 9 bases that match TRBD1. The CDR3 sequence is 17 residues long. J lost 10 bases, V lost 0 bases, and 15 bases had no gene match. The V gene's germline CDR1 is LGHNA and CDR2 YNFKEQ. The CDR3 protein is CASSQDPAQGAERRAFF. The DNA for the CDR3 is TGTGCCAGCAGCCAAGATCCGGCACAGGGGGCTGAACGTAGAGCTTTCTTT.